This T cell receptor beta chain was identified in a study of radiation and T cells in renal cell carcinoma. Across the study: Nephrectomy followed 15 Gy stereotactic body radiation by 4 weeks. Whole-study findings and limits: Without pretreatment biopsies, baseline tumor clonotype presence was undetermined.

Data came from immunoSEQ multiplex PCR; TCRdb stores just in-frame clones and leaves some out. The sample gives 100,000 to 150,000 clones, roughly 85% of which show up once; approximately 3% is in the top ten. Stated time point: baseline pretreatment blood. Treatment reported: 15 Gy SBRT to primary tumor, nephrectomy 4 weeks later. This renal cell carcinoma was of the clear cell type. Looked up from germline, CDR1 is MNHEY and CDR2 is SVGAGI. Trimming pared 10 bases from V and 7 bases from J, leaving 16 bases between. The CDR3 loop spans 13 amino acids. This clone was picked up one time. The antigen is unknown.

The TCR comes from a woman in her sixties or seventies with renal cell carcinoma. V and J are TRBV6-5 and TRBJ1-4, with D possibly being TRBD1 (5 bases). Material: blood, obtained from a patient whose treatment included radiotherapy and nephrectomy. The CDR3 here is CATNDIRGEKLFF. The DNA for the CDR3 is TGTGCCACCAATGATATAAGGGGTGAAAAACTGTTTTTT.